This entry describes one T cell receptor beta chain. The sample is drawn from a study of T cell changes during pregnancy in multiple sclerosis. This CDR3 comprises 15 residues. The germline V gene has CDR1 SGHTA and CDR2 FQGNSA. V gave up 5 bases and J gave up 5 bases, with 16 bases separating them. Libraries were prepared by immunoSEQ multiplex PCR; TCRdb keeps only in-frame clonotypes and omits some of them. The table lists some 120,000 clones, 90% to 98% of them singletons, with 0.44% in the top ten. The clonotype was recovered from a female donor with multiple sclerosis, enrolled in a pregnancy study. The chain links TRBV7-2 to TRBJ1-5; TRBD1 is a possible D gene (6 bases). The sequences come from peripheral blood, collected after pregnancy. This CDR3 reads CASSLNRVGHQPQHF. The CDR3 DNA reads as TGTGCCAGCAGCCTTAACAGGGTCGGGCATCAGCCCCAGCATTTT.